This T cell receptor beta chain emerged from a study of blood T cell repertoires in COVID-19. Some clones are missing from TCRdb's copy, which holds only in-frame ones; the method was immunoSEQ multiplex PCR. The sample records approximately 75,000 clones, more than 65% being singletons. This TCR was recovered from a woman in her 50s with acute or convalescent COVID-19. The sequencing input was peripheral blood.

CDR3 residues: CASSFQGTGELFF. The CDR3 region has the DNA TGTGCCAGCAGCTTCCAGGGCACCGGGGAGCTGTTTTTT. The J gene is TRBJ2-2, the V gene TRBV11-2, with D perhaps matching TRBD1 (5 bases). Trimming pared 3 bases from V and 4 bases from J, leaving 6 bases between. From germline, CDR1 is SGHAT and CDR2 FQNNGV. The CDR3 contains 13 residues.